What follows are 12 T cell receptor beta chains derived from one specimen sequenced in a study of cytomegalovirus exposure and HLA in healthy donors. The study ran its PCR with 60 Vbeta and 13 Jbeta primers. Profiled with immunoSEQ multiplex PCR; TCRdb holds only in-frame clones, not every one. The data contain about 120,000 clones, under 80% of them singletons. The sequencing input was PBMCs. These receptors originate from a man aged 60 to 69 in good health and CMV-seropositive.

This chain links TRBV10-1 with TRBJ2-2; 9 positions agree with TRBD2. V shed 11 bases, J shed 1 base, and the junction held 5 bases outside the gene matches. Per germline, CDR1 WNHNN and CDR2 SYGVQD (reference sequence). This CDR3 is 14 amino acids long. The CDR3 DNA follows: TGCGCCGCGCCAGCGGGGGGGAACACCGGGGAGCTGTTTTTT. Its translation: CAAPAGGNTGELFF.

This clone occurred once. V gene TRBV5-1 combines with J gene TRBJ2-1; D gene ambiguous. CDR3 size: 15 residues. In germline, CDR1 is SGHRS, CDR2 YFSETQ. The V end was cut by 0 bases, the J end by 6 bases, with 13 bases between. The CDR3 DNA reads TGCGCCAGCAGCTTGGGGGCCTTCTCTCTCAATGAGCAGTTCTTC. Translating gives CASSLGAFSLNEQFF. Using reference TRBV5-1 and TRBJ2-1 for the parts outside the CDR3, the full variable domain is KAGVTQTPRYLIKTRGQQVTLSCSPISGHRSVSWYQQTPGQGLQFLFEYFSETQRNKGNFPGRFSGRQFSNSRSEMNVSTLELGDSALYLCASSLGAFSLNEQFFGPGTRLTVL.

This chain joins TRBV21-1 and TRBJ1-2; TRBD1, the D gene given by the table, was not confirmed from the DNA. TRBV21-1 is shown as a pseudogene. This CDR3 spans 14 amino acids. The CDR3 protein is CASSKASGGYGYTF. The CDR3 DNA follows: TGTGCCAGCAGCAAAGCCTCAGGGGGCTATGGCTACACCTTC.

This clone turned up a few times. This rearrangement joins TRBV30 to TRBJ1-4, with TRBD1 identical over 11 bases. With 3 bases clipped from V and 3 bases from J, the junction kept 3 bases outside the gene matches. Germline V gives CDR1 GTSNPN, CDR2 SVGIG (reference sequence). The CDR3 covers 15 residues. CDR3 coding DNA: TGTGCCTGGAGCGGACAGGGGGCGTCTAATGAAAAACTGTTTTTT. This translates into CAWSGQGASNEKLFF.

This chain connects TRBV2 to TRBJ2-5, with 10 bases lining up with TRBD1. Trimming at V came to 2 bases and at J to 4 bases, leaving 4 bases not matched to a gene. CDR1 and CDR2 from the germline V gene are SNHLY and FYNNEI. The CDR3 runs to 15 residues. CDR3 DNA: TGTGCCAGCAGTGAAAACGGACAGGGGGGAGAGACCCAGTACTTC. It encodes CASSENGQGGETQYF. The whole variable domain, remainder taken from reference TRBV2 and TRBJ2-5, is EPEVTQTPSHQVTQMGQEVILRCVPISNHLYFYWYRQILGQKVEFLVSFYNNEISEKSEIFDDQFSVERPDGSNFTLKIRSTKLEDSAMYFCASSENGQGGETQYFGPGTRLLVL.

This rearrangement joins TRBV10-3 to TRBJ1-5; D is unresolved. This CDR3 is built from 14 residues. V was pared by 5 bases and J by 4 bases, with 12 bases between. CDR1 is ENHRY and CDR2 is SYGVKD in the germline V gene. The CDR3 DNA reads as TGTGCCATCAGTCAGGCAGGACTTAATCAGCCCCAGCATTTT. Translated, it gives CAISQAGLNQPQHF.

This clone was seen a handful of times. V is TRBV28 and J is TRBJ1-6; 7 bases match TRBD1. V gave up 6 bases and J gave up 10 bases; unmatched junction bases: 12. In germline, CDR1 is MDHEN, CDR2 SYDVKM. This CDR3 is 15 amino acids long. CDR3 DNA sequence: TGTGCCAGCAGGGGAAGGGGACAGTTAAACTCACCCCTCCACTTT. Residues: CASRGRGQLNSPLHF.

V is TRBV6-1 and J is TRBJ2-3; maybe TRBD1 (6 bases). Germline loops: CDR1 MNHNS, CDR2 SASEGT. Trimming removed 5 bases from V and 8 bases from J, with 14 bases in between. CDR3 size: 13 residues. The CDR3 loop reads CASSHRTAGTQYF. The DNA for the CDR3 is TGTGCCAGCAGTCACAGGACAGCAGGTACGCAGTATTTT.

The chain is built from TRBV28 and TRBJ1-1; D may be TRBD1 (6 bases). The ends were cut back, 2 bases at V and 3 bases at J, with 10 bases in the middle. The CDR3 is made up of 14 amino acids. Germline V CDR1 and CDR2: MDHEN, SYDVKM. The chain's CDR3 is CASSLAQGYTEAFF. CDR3 nucleotides: TGTGCCAGCAGTTTAGCACAGGGATACACTGAAGCTTTCTTT.

The chain carries TRBV4-1 and TRBJ1-2, with 9 bases identical to TRBD1. V shed 2 bases, J shed 10 bases, and the junction held 5 bases outside the gene matches. Germline CDR1 is MGHRA and CDR2 is YSYEKL. This CDR3 region has 13 residues. The CDR3, as DNA: TGCGCCAGCAGCCAAAACCGACAGGGGGACTACACCTTC. It encodes CASSQNRQGDYTF.

V is TRBV2 and J is TRBJ2-3; 10 bases map to TRBD2. Germline loops: CDR1 SNHLY, CDR2 FYNNEI. This CDR3 contains 14 residues. The CDR3 sequence is CATGLAESTDTQYF. CDR3 sequence (DNA): TGTGCGACCGGACTAGCGGAGAGCACAGATACGCAGTATTTT.

CDR3 coding DNA: TGTGCCAGCAGCTCATCCACAGGGGTGACGAGCAATCAGCCCCAGCATTTT. Residues: CASSSSTGVTSNQPQHF. The chain joins TRBV12-1 to TRBJ1-5; the listed D gene, TRBD1, was not tested against the DNA. TRBV12-1 is flagged as a pseudogene. CDR3 size: 17 residues.